The 25 T cell receptor beta chains below were found in one sample sequenced in a study of cytomegalovirus exposure and HLA in healthy donors. It was with 60 Vbeta and 13 Jbeta primers that the PCR ran. Clones were sequenced by immunoSEQ multiplex PCR, and TCRdb holds only the in-frame ones, with some missing. This table has 40,000 to 55,000 clones, roughly 75% appearing once. The sequenced sample was PBMCs. The receptors come from a man aged 25 to 40 in good health and CMV-seropositive.

The chain links TRBV10-3 to TRBJ1-2, with 9 bases matching TRBD1. The CDR3 spans 15 residues. Germline V gives CDR1 ENHRY, CDR2 SYGVKD. J was trimmed by 6 bases and V by 6 bases; bases with no gene match: 11. The DNA for the CDR3 is TGTGCCATCAGCGCTTTGGGACAGGGAAATGATGGCTACACCTTC. This gives the protein CAISALGQGNDGYTF.

This clone was recorded once. The gene calls are TRBV13 and TRBJ1-1; no definite D call. The CDR3 runs 13 residues. Deletions cut 0 bases from V and 3 bases from J, with 5 bases between. Germline CDR1 PRHDT, CDR2 FYEKMQ (reference sequence). The CDR3 DNA sequence: TGTGCCAGCAGCTTAGGGGCAGACACTGAAGCTTTCTTT. This codes for CASSLGADTEAFF.

The sample holds a few counts of this clone. The V gene is TRBV9, the J gene TRBJ2-3; 10 bases are a match to TRBD2. Per germline, CDR1 SGDLS and CDR2 YYNGEE. This CDR3 comprises 16 residues. With 4 bases clipped from V and 6 bases from J, the junction kept 11 bases outside the gene matches. The CDR3 nucleotides are TGTGCCAGCAGCTTCGAGCGGGGGGGCACGTTGGATACGCAGTATTTT. This sequence encodes CASSFERGGTLDTQYF.

This clone occurred a few times. The chain has TRBV6-1 and TRBJ1-2; D is uncertain. The V gene's germline CDR1 is MNHNS and CDR2 SASEGT. V lost 1 base to trimming and J lost 2 bases, with 11 bases between them. This CDR3 comprises 15 residues. CDR3 sequence: CASSEEEGGNYGYTF. Here the CDR3 DNA reads TGTGCCAGCAGTGAAGAGGAGGGCGGGAACTATGGCTACACCTTC.

The V call is TRBV11-2, the J call TRBJ1-4, with TRBD1 matching over 10 bases. V shed 5 bases and J 7 bases; nucleotides not matched to a gene: 10. The CDR3 is 16 residues long. The germline V gene has CDR1 SGHAT and CDR2 FQNNGV. CDR3 bases: TGTGCCAGCAGCAGGAACCGGGACAGGGGCGTTGAAAAACTGTTTTTT. Translating it yields CASSRNRDRGVEKLFF.

CDR3 sequence reads: CASSGTGQGTETQYF. CDR3 coding DNA: TGTGCCAGCAGCGGTACGGGACAGGGCACAGAGACCCAGTACTTC. The chain carries TRBV9 and TRBJ2-5, with 9 bases fitting TRBD1. CDR1 is SGDLS, CDR2 YYNGEE, per germline. This CDR3 is built from 15 residues. After removal of 3 bases from V and 4 bases from J, the junction contained 7 bases not matched to a gene. Together with reference TRBV9 and TRBJ2-5, the CDR3 gives the full variable domain: DSGVTQTPKHLITATGQRVTLRCSPRSGDLSVYWYQQSLDQGLQFLIQYYNGEERAKGNILERFSAQQFPDLHSELNLSSLELGDSALYFCASSGTGQGTETQYFGPGTRLLVL.

The CDR3 region is CASSARSGGLQETQYF. The CDR3 nucleotides read TGTGCCAGCAGCGCCCGGAGCGGGGGGCTCCAAGAGACCCAGTACTTC. J is TRBJ2-5 and V is TRBV5-4; TRBD2 agrees at 9 bases. Germline V gives CDR1 SGHNT, CDR2 YYREEE (reference sequence). The CDR3 consists of 16 residues. J was trimmed by 1 base and V by 4 bases; bases with no gene match: 8. Full variable domain (missing parts from reference TRBV5-4 and TRBJ2-5): ETGVTQSPTHLIKTRGQQVTLRCSSQSGHNTVSWYQQALGQGPQFIFQYYREEENGRGNFPPRFSGLQFPNYSSELNVNALELDDSALYLCASSARSGGLQETQYFGPGTRLLVL.

The chain carries TRBV9 and TRBJ1-1; D is ambiguous. The CDR3 is 14 amino acids. From germline, CDR1 is SGDLS and CDR2 YYNGEE. V was clipped by 0 bases and J by 4 bases, with 10 bases between them. The CDR3 bases are TGTGCCAGCAGCGTAGAAGGAGCCTTCACTGAAGCTTTCTTT. Protein product: CASSVEGAFTEAFF.

The chain uses TRBV27 and TRBJ1-3, with no clear D. The V gene lost 3 bases and the J gene lost 4 bases, with 10 bases spanning the gap. CDR3 size: 14 residues. Germline-derived CDR1 and CDR2 are MNHEY and SMNVEV (reference sequence). The CDR3 DNA reads as TGTGCCAGCAGTTTCCGACACGAGGGAAACACCATATATTTT. Translated, it gives CASSFRHEGNTIYF.

This clone was recorded a few times. The chain uses TRBV4-1 and TRBJ2-5, with 11 bases identical to TRBD1. The V gene end was trimmed by 5 bases and the J gene end by 10 bases; junction bases not matched to a gene: 12. Germline V lookup: CDR1 MGHRA, CDR2 YSYEKL. The CDR3 runs 15 residues. The CDR3 protein is CASSYGQGAGGDQYF. In nucleotides, the CDR3 is TGCGCCAGCAGCTACGGACAGGGGGCAGGGGGCGACCAGTACTTC.

The chain uses TRBV4-2 and TRBJ1-5; no clear D. Trimming removed 1 base at V and 6 bases at J, with 4 bases between. CDR1 and CDR2 from the germline V gene are LGHNA and YNFKEQ. The CDR3 spans 12 residues. Here the CDR3 reads CASSQGLQPQHF. CDR3 bases: TGTGCCAGCAGCCAAGGACTTCAGCCCCAGCATTTT.

This clone was found a few times. V gene TRBV7-7 combines with J gene TRBJ2-3; D gene unclear. The germline V gene has CDR1 SSHAT and CDR2 FNYEAQ (reference sequence). CDR3 length equals 11 residues. In DNA form, the CDR3 reads TGTGCTACACGAGTGGGCGATACGCAGTATTTT. It specifies CATRVGDTQYF.

Written as DNA, the CDR3 is TGCGCCAGCAGCTTGGCAGGGGTCCCGACCTACGAGCAGTACTTC. Encoded protein: CASSLAGVPTYEQYF. This chain joins TRBV5-1 and TRBJ2-7, with D perhaps matching TRBD1 (6 bases). With 0 bases removed from V and 2 bases from J, the gap between germline ends came to 12 bases. The CDR3 is 15 amino acids. Germline V gives CDR1 SGHRS, CDR2 YFSETQ.

The rearrangement joins TRBV18 to TRBJ1-1; the match to TRBD1 covers 9 bases. CDR1 is KGHSH, CDR2 LQKENI, per germline. This CDR3 comprises 15 residues. V was clipped by 3 bases and J by 3 bases; unmatched bases: 5. CDR3 sequence reads: CASSPGQGYYTEAFF. For the CDR3, the DNA is TGTGCCAGCTCACCGGGACAGGGATATTACACTGAAGCTTTCTTT.

V gene TRBV7-7 combines with J gene TRBJ2-2, with D maybe TRBD1 (6 bases). V was cut by 4 bases and J by 5 bases, with 11 bases left in between. From germline, CDR1 is SSHAT and CDR2 FNYEAQ (reference sequence). This CDR3 has 14 residues. The CDR3 here is CASSSNGQTGELFF. CDR3 nucleotide sequence: TGTGCCAGCAGCTCCAACGGACAGACCGGGGAGCTGTTTTTT.

This rearrangement joins TRBV7-9 to TRBJ2-6, with D hard to call. The CDR3 runs to 16 residues. The ends were cut back, 1 base at V and 1 base at J, with 8 bases in the middle. Germline V gene data show CDR1 as SEHNR and CDR2 as FQNEAQ (reference sequence). The CDR3 DNA reads TGTGCCAGCAGCTTAGGAAGCGTGTCTGGGGCCAACGTCCTGACTTTC. Translation: CASSLGSVSGANVLTF. The variable domain in full, completed from reference TRBV7-9 and TRBJ2-6, reads DTGVSQNPRHKITKRGQNVTFRCDPISEHNRLYWYRQTLGQGPEFLTYFQNEAQLEKSRLLSDRFSAERPKGSFSTLEIQRTEQGDSAMYLCASSLGSVSGANVLTFGAGSRLTVL.

The J gene is TRBJ2-3, the V gene TRBV9, with 7 bases that match TRBD2. The V gene's germline CDR1 is SGDLS and CDR2 YYNGEE. The CDR3 extends over 13 amino acids. Trimming cost V 2 bases and J 6 bases; bases outside gene matches: 3. CDR3 sequence reads: CASSVGGDDTQYF. The CDR3 region has the DNA TGTGCCAGCAGCGTGGGAGGGGATGATACGCAGTATTTT.

In DNA form, the CDR3 reads TGTGCCAGCAGCTGGGCCGGGACAGGGGGTGAAAAACTGTTTTTT. This encodes CASSWAGTGGEKLFF. The chain links TRBV13 to TRBJ1-4; 11 bases are shared with TRBD1. This CDR3 region has 15 residues. From germline, CDR1 is PRHDT and CDR2 FYEKMQ (reference sequence). Trimming cost V 4 bases and J 7 bases; bases outside gene matches: 5.

J is TRBJ2-7 and V is TRBV6-5; 7 nucleotides agree with TRBD2. With V trimmed by 6 bases and J by 2 bases, 10 bases remained unmatched. Germline-derived CDR1 and CDR2 are MNHEY and SVGAGI. This CDR3 region has 15 residues. The CDR3 DNA is TGTGCCAGCAGATCTTATCCGGGACTAACCTACGAGCAGTACTTC. Translated, it gives CASRSYPGLTYEQYF.

In its sample, this clone was seen once. The chain combines TRBV5-4 with TRBJ1-5; 7 bases are a match to TRBD1. V lost 7 bases, J lost 5 bases, and 9 bases stayed unmatched. CDR3 length: 14 amino acids. The germline V gene encodes CDR1 SGHNT and CDR2 YYREEE (reference sequence). CDR3 DNA sequence: TGTGCCAGCCATAGCAGGGGGAGCGATCAGCCCCAGCATTTT. The encoded protein is CASHSRGSDQPQHF.

This clone has just a few counts. This chain joins TRBV29-1 and TRBJ1-5; 7 positions match TRBD1. CDR3 length equals 13 residues. Trimming removed 3 bases from V and 6 bases from J; junction bases left unmatched: 5. Germline CDR1 and CDR2: SQVTM and ANQGSEA. This CDR3 is CSVDQGGGQPQHF. As DNA, the CDR3 is TGCAGCGTTGACCAGGGGGGAGGTCAGCCCCAGCATTTT.

The rearrangement joins TRBV5-1 to TRBJ2-7; D might be TRBD1 (5 bases). This CDR3 has 13 residues. Germline CDR1 is SGHRS and CDR2 is YFSETQ. The V gene lost 0 bases and the J gene lost 2 bases, with 6 bases spanning the gap. The CDR3 bases are TGCGCCAGCAGCTTGGGGGGCACCTACGAGCAGTACTTC. Its protein product is CASSLGGTYEQYF.

The rearrangement joins TRBV30 to TRBJ2-5; 8 nucleotides line up with TRBD2. The CDR3 is 15 residues long. Germline CDR1 GTSNPN, CDR2 SVGIG (reference sequence). With 0 bases clipped from V and 5 bases from J, the junction kept 8 bases outside the gene matches. CDR3 DNA: TGTGCCTGGAGTGTTCCGGGGGGGCCTGAGGAGACCCAGTACTTC. Its protein is CAWSVPGGPEETQYF.

This chain uses TRBV6-5 with TRBJ2-4; a possible D gene is TRBD2 (6 bases). In germline, CDR1 is MNHEY, CDR2 SVGAGI. The V end was cut by 2 bases, the J end by 9 bases, with 11 bases between. The CDR3 length is 13 residues. Here the CDR3 reads CASSYGQEGIQYF. CDR3 in DNA: TGTGCCAGCAGTTACGGGCAGGAGGGCATTCAGTACTTC.

The J gene is TRBJ2-7, the V gene TRBV7-6; D might be TRBD2 (5 bases). Germline V CDR1 and CDR2: SGHVS, FNYEAQ. This CDR3 is 12 amino acids long. Between the trimmed V and J ends, which lost 5 bases and 12 bases, there was a span of 17 bases. CDR3 nucleotides: TGTGCCAGCAGCCCGGCGGGCGGTAACCCGTACTTC. Translating gives CASSPAGGNPYF.